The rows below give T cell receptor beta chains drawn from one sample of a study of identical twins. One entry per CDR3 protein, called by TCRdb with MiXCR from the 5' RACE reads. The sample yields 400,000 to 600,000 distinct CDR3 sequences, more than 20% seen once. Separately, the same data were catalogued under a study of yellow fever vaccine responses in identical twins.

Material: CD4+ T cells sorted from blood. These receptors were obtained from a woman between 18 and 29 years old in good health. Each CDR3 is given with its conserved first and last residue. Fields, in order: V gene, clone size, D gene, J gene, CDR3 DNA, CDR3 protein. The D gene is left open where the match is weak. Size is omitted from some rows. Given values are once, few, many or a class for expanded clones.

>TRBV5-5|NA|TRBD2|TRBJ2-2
TGTGCCAGCAGCTTCGGACTAGCGGGAATAACCGGGGAGCTGTTTTTT
CASSFGLAGITGELFF
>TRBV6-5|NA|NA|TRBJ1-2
TGTGCCAGCAGTTACGAACCGAAATCTAACTATGGCTACACCTTC
CASSYEPKSNYGYTF
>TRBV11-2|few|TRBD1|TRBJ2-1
TGTGCCAGCAGCCCACTTAACCCGGGACAGGCCTCCTACAATGAGCAGTTCTTC
CASSPLNPGQASYNEQFF
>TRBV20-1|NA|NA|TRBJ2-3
TGCAGTGCCCCCAGGCTACTGGGGCCTGGCACAGATACGCAGTATTTT
CSAPRLLGPGTDTQYF
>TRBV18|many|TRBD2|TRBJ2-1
TGTGCCAGCAGCCGGACTAGCGGCTCCTACAATGAGCAGTTCTTC
CASSRTSGSYNEQFF
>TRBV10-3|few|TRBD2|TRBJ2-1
TGTGCCATCAGTGTCGGACTAGCGAACTACAATGAGCAGTTCTTC
CAISVGLANYNEQFF
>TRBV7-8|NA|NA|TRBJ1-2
TGTGCCAGCAGCCCGAGCCGTGGCAGGGATAACCGCTTC
CASSPSRGRDNRF
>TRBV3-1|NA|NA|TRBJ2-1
TGTGCCAGCAGCCATCGACAGAGCTACAATGAGCAGTTCTTC
CASSHRQSYNEQFF
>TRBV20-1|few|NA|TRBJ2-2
TGCAGTGCTAGACGGGGGCAGAACACCGGGGAGCTGTTTTTT
CSARRGQNTGELFF
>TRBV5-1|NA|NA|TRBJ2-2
TGCGCCAGCAGCCACAACAGGGACCGGGAGCTGTTTTTT
CASSHNRDRELFF
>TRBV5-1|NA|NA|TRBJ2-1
TGCGCCAGCAGCTCGGGAGCGGGCGCTAGCTCCTACAATGAGCAGTTCTTC
CASSSGAGASSYNEQFF
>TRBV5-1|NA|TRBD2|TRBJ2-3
TGCGCCAGCAGCTCCATGACTAGCGGGATCCCAGATACGCAGTATTTT
CASSSMTSGIPDTQYF
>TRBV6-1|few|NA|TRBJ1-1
TGTGCCAGCAGTGAGACCTTTGGTACTGAAGCTTTCTTT
CASSETFGTEAFF
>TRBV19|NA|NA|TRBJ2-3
TGTGCCAGTAGTATCGGGTTTGCATCGGTAGATACGCAGTATTTT
CASSIGFASVDTQYF
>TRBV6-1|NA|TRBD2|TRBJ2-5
TGTGCCAGCAGTGAACCCCCCGGGGGGGAGACCCAGTACTTC
CASSEPPGGETQYF